This TCR beta chain comes out of a study of technical replicates of blood from a handful of donors. Repertoires were generated with immunoSEQ multiplex PCR, while TCRdb's copy carries only in-frame clones and drops some. The sample includes approximately 41,000 clones, around 97% of them seen just once. This CDR3 has 15 residues. V shed 5 bases, J shed 5 bases, and the junction held 12 bases outside the gene matches. Germline V gives CDR1 SGHRS, CDR2 YFSETQ. The receptor was derived from a human donor in good health. The sequencing sample was made of T cells isolated from PBMCs. The V call is TRBV5-1, the J call TRBJ1-1, with TRBD1 matching 7 bases. CDR3 region: CASSYDPGQRTEAFF. The CDR3 coding sequence is TGCGCCAGCAGTTATGACCCGGGACAGAGGACTGAAGCTTTCTTT.